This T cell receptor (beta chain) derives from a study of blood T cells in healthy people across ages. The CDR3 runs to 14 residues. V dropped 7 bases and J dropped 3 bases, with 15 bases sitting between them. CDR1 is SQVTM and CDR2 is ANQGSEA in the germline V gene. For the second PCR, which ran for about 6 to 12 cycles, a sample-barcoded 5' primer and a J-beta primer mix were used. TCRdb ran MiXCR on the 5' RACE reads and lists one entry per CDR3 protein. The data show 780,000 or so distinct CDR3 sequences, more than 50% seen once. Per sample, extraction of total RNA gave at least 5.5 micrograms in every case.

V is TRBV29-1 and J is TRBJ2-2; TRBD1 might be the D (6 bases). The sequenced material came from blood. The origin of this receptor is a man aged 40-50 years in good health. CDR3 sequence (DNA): TGCAGCGCAGGGCAGGGGTCTTACACCGGGGAGCTGTTTTTT. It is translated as CSAGQGSYTGELFF.